The source of this T cell receptor beta chain is a study of blood T cell repertoires in COVID-19. Overall study: Both acute and convalescent COVID-19 samples were obtained from the United States, Italy and Spain. T cells, B-cell-depleted T cells, or PBMCs provided the cDNA or gDNA that served as material.

Per the authors' pipeline: For nucleated cells, counts were estimated from reference gene primer amplification. Sequenced by immunoSEQ multiplex PCR; TCRdb stores in-frame clones only, minus some. V and J calls and clone size come straight from that table; D and trimming were deduced from the DNA. The table has approximately 39,000 clones, around 86% seen once; the top ten hold 24%. This CDR3 is built from 12 residues. Between the trimmed V and J ends, which lost 7 bases and 11 bases, there was a span of 17 bases. The chain uses TRBV12-3 or TRBV12-4 and TRBJ1-1, with a possible D match to TRBD1 (5 bases). The sequencing sample was made of peripheral blood. The TCR sequence derives from a man in his fifties with active or convalescent COVID-19. As DNA, the CDR3 is TGTGCCAGCAACTCAGGAGGGGTTCTGGCTTTCTTT. Translated: CASNSGGVLAFF.